This entry concerns a single TCR beta chain. One Seattle source followed patients from active infection through their disease course. In the original processing: Reference gene primer amplification gave nucleated cell count estimates. The protocol was immunoSEQ multiplex PCR, while the TCRdb copy is restricted to in-frame clones and leaves out a portion. The V and J calls and clone size come from that table; D and trimming were worked out from the DNA. In the table there are roughly 380,000 clones, 75% to 90% of which are singletons. The data were obtained in a study of blood T cell repertoires in COVID-19. Study as a whole: Samples of COVID-19 (acute and convalescent) were obtained from the United States, Italy and Spain.

The CDR3 sequence is 17 residues long. The ends were cut back, 7 bases at V and 0 bases at J, with 21 bases in the middle. Germline V gene sequence: CDR1 SNHLY, CDR2 FYNNEI. This TCR was sampled from a woman in her 40s with COVID-19, enrolled during active disease. The chain employs TRBV2 and TRBJ1-2, with D hard to call. The source material was peripheral blood. The CDR3 spells CASTARGSAYSNYGYTF. CDR3 coding DNA: TGTGCCAGCACCGCGAGAGGGTCGGCATACTCTAACTATGGCTACACCTTC.